Listed below are T cell receptor beta chains from one sample, sequenced in a study of molecular identifiers for immune sequencing clone quantification. TCRdb passed the PCR reads through MiXCR, listing each CDR3 protein once. The sample consists of about 320,000 distinct CDR3 sequences, 24% of them appearing once. The sequencing sample was made of naive CD8+ T cells from blood, with Jurkat cell RNA spiked in. The origin of the receptors is a human donor in good health. Some libraries in this study had Jurkat cell RNA spiked in. Each CDR3 is given with its conserved first and last residue. A D gene is named only where the DNA matches it firmly. Clone size is shown for a subset of rows, as once, few, many or a class of expanded clone.

d_call	clone_size	v_call	j_call	cdr3_nt	cdr3_aa
TRBD1	few	TRBV19	TRBJ1-1	TGTGCCAGTAGTATTACAGGGGCGAACACTGAAGCTTTCTTT	CASSITGANTEAFF
NA	many	TRBV6-5	TRBJ2-7	TGTGCCAGCAGTTCCCCAGGGTTCTACGAGCAGTACTTC	CASSSPGFYEQYF
NA	few	TRBV15	TRBJ2-3	TGTGCCACCAGCGAAGAGACTAGGGCAGATACGCAGTATTTT	CATSEETRADTQYF
TRBD1	NA	TRBV6-5	TRBJ1-5	TGTGCCAGCAGTTATGGGCAGGGGGTTCAGCCCCAGCATTTT	CASSYGQGVQPQHF
NA	many	TRBV4-2	TRBJ2-5	TGTGCCAGCAGCCAAGATCCGATAGACGCTGAGACCCAGTACTTC	CASSQDPIDAETQYF
NA	many	TRBV6-1	TRBJ1-1	TGTGCCAGCATAGGTTCTTCAGGCGCTTTCTTT	CASIGSSGAFF
NA	NA	TRBV11-1	TRBJ2-7	TGTGCCAGCAGCTTCCGGGACGGATCCTACGAGCAGTACTTC	CASSFRDGSYEQYF
TRBD2	few	TRBV6-2/TRBV6-3	TRBJ2-1	TGTGCCAGCAGTTTAGCGGGTTACATCGGGGATGAGCAGTTCTTC	CASSLAGYIGDEQFF
NA	NA	TRBV5-1	TRBJ1-1	TGCGCCAGCACCAAAACAGCCGGGTGGGCTGACGCTTTCTTT	CASTKTAGWADAFF
NA	NA	TRBV7-9	TRBJ2-7	TGTGCCAGCAGTTCCCGGGACACCCAAGGTGACGAGCAGTACTTC	CASSSRDTQGDEQYF
NA	many	TRBV12-3/TRBV12-4	TRBJ2-3	TGTGCCAGCAGTGGACTGGGGGGCCCAGATACGCAGTATTTT	CASSGLGGPDTQYF
NA	NA	TRBV4-3	TRBJ2-7	TGCGCCAGCAGCCAAGACGTACCGCTCTACGCGCAGTACTTC	CASSQDVPLYAQYF
TRBD1	many	TRBV20-1	TRBJ1-2	TGCAGTGCCAGAAGGGACAGCGTCAACATATATGGCTACACCTTC	CSARRDSVNIYGYTF
NA	NA	TRBV7-9	TRBJ1-1	TGTGCCAGCAGCTTAATTGAGGGAGGAACTGAAGCTCTCTTT	CASSLIEGGTEALF
NA	many	TRBV5-1	TRBJ1-2	TGCGCCAGCAGCTTGGAAGGAGGATATGGCTACACCTTC	CASSLEGGYGYTF
NA	NA	TRBV19	TRBJ2-4	TGTGCCAGTTGGGGGTCCAAAAACATTCAGTACTTC	CASWGSKNIQYF
TRBD2	few	TRBV7-6	TRBJ2-3	TGTGCCAGCAGCCAGACGCCGGGACTAGCGACAGATACGCAGTATTTT	CASSQTPGLATDTQYF
NA	many	TRBV29-1	TRBJ2-2	TGCAGCGTTCCGGGAGACCGGGGAGTCACCGGGGAGCTGTTTTTT	CSVPGDRGVTGELFF
NA	few	TRBV3-1	TRBJ1-5	TGTGCCAGCAGCCATAAGAATCAGCCCCAGCATTTT	CASSHKNQPQHF
NA	many	TRBV6-2/TRBV6-3	TRBJ1-1	TGTGCCAGCAGTTACTCGAATTGGGTTGAAGCTTTCTTT	CASSYSNWVEAFF
TRBD2	many	TRBV5-4	TRBJ2-1	TGTGCCAGCCGGGGGGGGGCAGGATCCTACAATGAGCAGTTCTTC	CASRGGAGSYNEQFF
TRBD1	few	TRBV4-3	TRBJ2-5	TGCGCCAGCAGCCAGATGACAGGGCCTGAGACCCAGTACTTC	CASSQMTGPETQYF
NA	few	TRBV7-8	TRBJ2-4	TGTGCCAGCAGCCAGGGATGGGGCAGGGGAGGAACCAAAAACATTCAGTACTTC	CASSQGWGRGGTKNIQYF
NA	few	TRBV25-1	TRBJ2-7	TGTGCCAGCAGTGAATCCCCAGGGCACTCCTACGAGCAGTACTTC	CASSESPGHSYEQYF
TRBD2	few	TRBV6-5	TRBJ2-5	TGTGCCAGTTCACCCTCGGGGGGAGGCCGGGAGACCCAGTACTTC	CASSPSGGGRETQYF
TRBD1	few	TRBV7-2	TRBJ2-5	TGTGCCAGCAGCCGGGACAGGGGTTTCCAAGAGACCCAGTACTTC	CASSRDRGFQETQYF
TRBD2	NA	TRBV7-8	TRBJ2-2	TGTGCCAGCAGCTTCTCGGGACTAGCGAACACCGGGGAGCTGTTTTTT	CASSFSGLANTGELFF
TRBD2	NA	TRBV29-1	TRBJ2-1	TGCAGCGTTAATCATCCGGGACTAGCGGGGCCCCCGCAGTTCTTC	CSVNHPGLAGPPQFF
NA	many	TRBV20-1	TRBJ2-7	TGCAGTGCTAGAACTCGACAGTTTAGCTCCTACGAGCAGTACTTC	CSARTRQFSSYEQYF
NA	many	TRBV5-8	TRBJ2-7	TGTGCCAGCAGCTTGAGGGTAGGGGAGACGTCGGCCTACGAGCAGTACTTC	CASSLRVGETSAYEQYF
NA	many	TRBV7-2	TRBJ2-5	TGTGCCAGCAGCTTAGGAGTCGGGGCCGGAGAGACCCAGTACTTC	CASSLGVGAGETQYF
TRBD2	many	TRBV7-6	TRBJ2-3	TGTGCCAGCAGCTTAGTGCCTAGCGGGGGGGCGACAGATACGCAGTATTTT	CASSLVPSGGATDTQYF
NA	NA	TRBV4-1	TRBJ2-1	TGCGCCAGCAGCCGCGCCCGGGGGGCGTACAATGAGCAGTTCTTC	CASSRARGAYNEQFF
NA	NA	TRBV29-1	TRBJ2-5	TGCAGCGTTGCTCCCGCGGGGCTAGAGACCCAGTACTTC	CSVAPAGLETQYF
NA	few	TRBV4-1	TRBJ1-1	TGCGCCAGCAGCCAAGACCGGGGAATAGGCACTGAAGCTTTCTTT	CASSQDRGIGTEAFF
TRBD1	NA	TRBV5-1	TRBJ2-5	TGCGCCAGCAGCATAGCGACAGGGTTCATTGCTCATGAGCAGTACTTC	CASSIATGFIAHEQYF
NA	NA	TRBV7-9	TRBJ1-1	TGTGCCAGCAGCCCCATTCAAGGGAACACTGAAGCTTTCTTT	CASSPIQGNTEAFF
TRBD1	many	TRBV5-6	TRBJ1-2	TGTGCCAGCAGCCCCGGACAGGGGTTCTATGGCTACACCTTC	CASSPGQGFYGYTF